This T cell receptor (beta chain) was obtained from a study of control samples from healthy donors and cancer patients. TCRdb keeps only in-frame clones here, not all; method: immunoSEQ multiplex PCR. Of over 90,000 clones listed, roughly 94% are singletons. The specimen sequenced was blood. This TCR derives from a woman aged 18 to 35 in good health.

CDR3 loop: CASSLGLIGDTQYF. CDR3 DNA: TGTGCCAGCAGCTTAGGCCTAATCGGAGATACGCAGTATTTT. The J gene is TRBJ2-3, the V gene TRBV11-2; D unclear. Germline V gene data show CDR1 as SGHAT and CDR2 as FQNNGV. This CDR3 spans 14 amino acids. The ends were cut back, 1 base at V and 5 bases at J, with 10 bases in the middle.